These 32 T cell receptor beta chains share one sample of origin, sequenced in a study of T-cell reconstitution after alpha-beta-depleted transplantation in children (dated by TCRdb to between 2015 and 2016). Library generation was performed with PCR. The sequencer was an Illumina HiSeq 2500. TCR library preparation used molecular barcoding, with unique molecular identifiers applied to normalize quantification of the TCRbeta repertoire. TCRdb reprocessed the public reads (quality trimming at Q25 with fastp, clone calling with MiXCR) and kept in-frame beta chains. CDR3 protein sequences are deduplicated, and each keeps its most common genes and DNA. This sample lists fewer than 700,000 distinct CDR3 sequences; approximately 12% were detected once. 2.2% of the sample is in the top ten clones. This specimen's treatment or condition label, interpreted: allogeneic hematopoietic cell transplantation with graft depleted of TCRalphabeta T cells and CD19 B cells.

Sequences were derived from PBMCs, mostly from graft donor cells, sampled 360 days after TCRalphabeta/CD19-depleted stem cell transplant. These receptors came from a male patient younger than 18 who had a stem cell transplant for acute myeloid leukemia, so the T cells may come from the graft donor.

There are many counts of this clonotype. J is TRBJ2-7 and V is TRBV7-6, with TRBD2 matching over 7 bases. CDR3 length: 16 residues. Germline V gene lookup returns CDR1 SGHVS and CDR2 FNYEAQ. Trimming at V came to 1 base and at J to 0 bases, leaving 6 bases not matched to a gene. CDR3: CASSLDFGGSSYEQYF. The DNA of the CDR3 is TGTGCCAGCAGCTTAGACTTCGGCGGGAGCTCCTACGAGCAGTACTTC.

This clonotype was detected a few times. CDR3 sequence reads: CASSSFGTDYNEQFF. Here the CDR3 DNA reads TGTGCCAGCAGTTCGTTCGGGACAGACTACAATGAGCAGTTCTTC. This sequence joins TRBV12-3 or TRBV12-4 and TRBJ2-1; TRBD1 matches at 7 bases. The length of the CDR3 is 15 residues. The trim removed 4 bases at V and 3 bases at J, leaving 6 bases unmatched.

The V call is TRBV7-9, the J call TRBJ2-2, with TRBD2 as a possible D gene (6 bases). V shed 5 bases and J shed 4 bases, with 14 bases lying between them. The germline V gene encodes CDR1 SEHNR and CDR2 FQNEAQ (reference sequence). The CDR3 length is 15 residues. The CDR3 here is CASSPVAGLTGELFF. The CDR3 coding sequence is TGTGCCAGCAGCCCAGTTGCGGGACTCACCGGGGAGCTGTTTTTT.

In its sample, this clonotype was seen many times. The chain has TRBV3-1 and TRBJ1-2; D ambiguous. Trimming removed 5 bases at V and 4 bases at J, with 14 bases between. The germline gives CDR1 LGHDT, CDR2 YNNKEL (reference sequence). The CDR3 consists of 14 residues. CDR3 coding DNA: TGTGCCAGCAGCTCCGAATACCGTTTCTATGGCTACACCTTC. Its translation: CASSSEYRFYGYTF.

Ten or more counts support this clonotype. The CDR3 DNA is TGTGCCAGCAGCAAAGGAACTAGCGGGAGGTCTTCGAATACGCAGTATTTT. Encoded protein: CASSKGTSGRSSNTQYF. The rearrangement uses TRBV21-1 and TRBJ2-3; TRBD2 was called by the table and not checked on the DNA. TRBV21-1 is classified as a pseudogene. The CDR3 covers 17 residues.

This clonotype showed up just a few times. J is TRBJ2-2 and V is TRBV12-5, with a tentative D call TRBD2 (6 bases). The length of the CDR3 is 16 residues. V was shortened by 0 bases and J by 1 base, with 9 bases between the two germline ends. Germline V gene lookup returns CDR1 LGHNT and CDR2 FRNRAP. Written as DNA, the CDR3 is TGTGCTAGTGGTTTGGTAGTCGGGGGGAACACCGGGGAGCTGTTTTTT. This translates into CASGLVVGGNTGELFF.

The chain uses TRBV20-1 and TRBJ2-7; D is undetermined. Trimming removed 0 bases from V and 4 bases from J, with 13 bases in between. Germline lookup yields CDR1 DFQATT and CDR2 SNEGSKA (reference sequence). The CDR3 length is 14 residues. The CDR3 DNA sequence: TGCAGTGCTAGAGAGGGTACCGTAGGTTACGAGCAGTACTTC. It codes for CSAREGTVGYEQYF.

The V call is TRBV7-3, the J call TRBJ2-3, with D perhaps TRBD2 (7 bases). The V gene's germline CDR1 is SGHTA and CDR2 FQGTGA. Trimming shortened V by 5 bases and J by 2 bases, and 14 bases separated the two germline ends. The CDR3 loop spans 15 amino acids. The CDR3 region is CASSPPRGPTDTQYF. The DNA for the CDR3 is TGTGCCAGCAGCCCCCCGCGGGGGCCCACAGATACGCAGTATTTT.

The chain is built from TRBV29-1 and TRBJ1-2, with D maybe TRBD1 (6 bases). Between the trimmed V and J ends, which lost 6 bases and 0 bases, there was a span of 14 bases. The CDR3 totals 14 residues. CDR1 is SQVTM, CDR2 ANQGSEA, per germline. The CDR3 protein is CSVRTEFSNYGYTF. Here the CDR3 DNA reads TGCAGCGTACGGACAGAATTCTCTAACTATGGCTACACCTTC.

The chain couples TRBV14 to TRBJ2-1, with 12 bases identical to TRBD2. Germline lookup yields CDR1 SGHDN and CDR2 FVKESK. CDR3 size: 16 residues. Unmatched junction bases numbered 8, after V lost 4 bases and J lost 7 bases. DNA for the CDR3: TGTGCCAGCAGCCTGCCTAGCGGGAGGGCCAAGAATGAGCAGTTCTTC. As protein: CASSLPSGRAKNEQFF.

This clonotype was found many times. The chain has TRBV29-1 and TRBJ2-1; 10 bases line up with TRBD1. The CDR3 runs to 15 residues. Germline V gene lookup returns CDR1 SQVTM and CDR2 ANQGSEA. V dropped 5 bases and J dropped 0; count of bases not matched to a gene: 4. The CDR3 DNA is TGCAGCGTTACCCGGACAGGGGGCTCCTACAATGAGCAGTTCTTC. Protein product: CSVTRTGGSYNEQFF.

The rearrangement joins TRBV29-1 to TRBJ2-1; D possibly corresponds to TRBD1 (5 bases). V was trimmed by 3 bases and J by 3 bases, leaving 12 bases between them. Germline loops: CDR1 SQVTM, CDR2 ANQGSEA. The CDR3 runs to 14 residues. The CDR3 DNA sequence: TGCAGCGTTGAGATCCAGGGTGTCTACAATGAGCAGTTCTTC. Protein: CSVEIQGVYNEQFF.

The V gene is TRBV12-3 or TRBV12-4, the J gene TRBJ2-3; 9 nucleotides align to TRBD2. The CDR3 runs 17 residues. Trimming took 4 bases from V and 3 from J; bases not matched to a gene: 11. In DNA, the CDR3 is TGTGCCAGCAGTTCCCCTTACCCTAGCGGGAAAACAGATACGCAGTATTTT. Encoded protein: CASSSPYPSGKTDTQYF.

The V and J genes are TRBV5-1 and TRBJ2-5; D gene ambiguous. V was pared by 0 bases and J by 9 bases, with 6 bases between. Germline loops: CDR1 SGHRS, CDR2 YFSETQ. The CDR3 length is 11 residues. The CDR3 region has the DNA TGCGCCAGCAGCTTGGTAGTGGCCCAGTACTTC. Protein sequence: CASSLVVAQYF.

The V and J genes are TRBV6-5 and TRBJ2-7; D may be TRBD1 (6 bases). The germline gives CDR1 MNHEY, CDR2 SVGAGI. The CDR3 length is 14 residues. The V end was cut by 2 bases, the J end by 2 bases, with 10 bases between. CDR3 DNA: TGTGCCAGCAGTTACGGGTCAGGGGCCTACGAGCAGTACTTC. Translating it yields CASSYGSGAYEQYF.

The gene calls are TRBV28 and TRBJ1-5; 7 bases agree with TRBD1. This CDR3 contains 15 residues. The trim removed 7 bases at V and 3 bases at J, leaving 9 bases unmatched. CDR1 and CDR2 from the germline V gene are MDHEN and SYDVKM. CDR3 region: CASNPRDRINQPQHF. The DNA of the CDR3 is TGTGCCAGCAATCCTAGGGACAGAATCAATCAGCCCCAGCATTTT.

A note on this clonotype: Mismatch with germline at one junction end may stem from a read error. The genes are TRBV5-1 and TRBJ1-4; a possible D gene is TRBD1 (5 bases). This CDR3 contains 17 residues. Germline-derived CDR1 and CDR2 are SGHRS and YFSETQ. CDR3 sequence reads: CTSSGTPKVGTNEKLFF. The CDR3 DNA sequence: TGCACCAGCAGCGGGACCCCGAAGGTGGGAACTAATGAAAAACTGTTTTTT.

This clonotype occurred a few times. The chain links TRBV6-5 to TRBJ2-7; D may match TRBD1 or TRBD2 (5 bases each). Germline lookup yields CDR1 MNHEY and CDR2 SVGAGI. The CDR3 runs 17 residues. The ends were cut back, 2 bases at V and 6 bases at J, with 23 bases in the middle. The CDR3 DNA reads as TGTGCCAGCAGTTACCGGGGCGGCAGCCCCTTTCTTGGCGAGCAGTACTTC. This sequence encodes CASSYRGGSPFLGEQYF.

This clonotype was recorded at least ten times. The chain recombines TRBV7-2 with TRBJ2-3; 10 bases match TRBD2. Germline CDR1 SGHTA, CDR2 FQGNSA. This CDR3 region has 16 residues. V dropped 0 bases and J dropped 4; count of bases not matched to a gene: 4. The chain's CDR3 is CASSLAASGRADTQYF. The CDR3 DNA sequence: TGTGCCAGCAGCTTAGCTGCTAGCGGGAGAGCAGATACGCAGTATTTT.

V usage is TRBV6-2 or TRBV6-3 and J usage is TRBJ2-1; perhaps TRBD2 as D (6 bases). The CDR3 spans 15 residues. V was trimmed by 2 bases and J by 2 bases, leaving 10 bases between them. Germline CDR1 and CDR2: MNHEY and SVGEGT. As DNA, the CDR3 is TGTGCCAGCAGTTACCATAGCGGCCCCTACAATGAGCAGTTCTTC. Translated, it gives CASSYHSGPYNEQFF.

V usage is TRBV7-8 and J usage is TRBJ2-5; the D is unclear. The CDR3 extends over 15 amino acids. V dropped 2 bases and J dropped 0 bases, with 10 bases sitting between them. Germline loops: CDR1 SGHVS, CDR2 FQNEAQ. The CDR3 coding sequence is TGTGCCAGCAGCTTATCTTCCCTGGACCAAGAGACCCAGTACTTC. This sequence encodes CASSLSSLDQETQYF.

This clonotype was counted ten times or more. J is TRBJ1-3 and V is TRBV30; no definite D call. Germline CDR1 and CDR2: GTSNPN and SVGIG (reference sequence). CDR3 length: 16 residues. The germline V and J ends were trimmed by 2 bases and 0 bases, with 14 bases remaining between them. The CDR3 loop is CAWSTRDGYSGNTIYF. The CDR3 DNA sequence: TGTGCCTGGAGTACCCGAGACGGTTACTCTGGAAACACCATATATTTT.

This clonotype was found many times. J is TRBJ2-3 and V is TRBV20-1; D is unresolved. The CDR3 runs to 11 residues. Germline CDR1 and CDR2: DFQATT and SNEGSKA (reference sequence). V was clipped by 5 bases and J by 5 bases, with 8 bases between them. This CDR3 is CSARPQDTQYF. CDR3 nucleotide sequence: TGCAGTGCTCGGCCCCAAGATACGCAGTATTTT.

This clonotype was seen repeatedly, ten times or more. This chain joins TRBV7-9 and TRBJ1-1, with a tentative D call TRBD1 (5 bases). The CDR3 loop spans 14 amino acids. Germline values: CDR1 SEHNR, CDR2 FQNEAQ (reference sequence). V lost 8 bases, J lost 6 bases, and 19 bases lay in between. CDR3 DNA sequence: TGTGCCAGCCGACGCGACGGGTGGGGCGCTGAAGCTTTCTTT. Protein product: CASRRDGWGAEAFF.

This clonotype was picked up a small number of times. The V gene is TRBV29-1, the J gene TRBJ2-5; TRBD2 aligns across 7 bases. This CDR3 contains 14 residues. J was trimmed by 7 bases and V by 4 bases; bases with no gene match: 12. Germline values: CDR1 SQVTM, CDR2 ANQGSEA. This CDR3 reads CSVAPSGSQGTQYF. The CDR3 DNA is TGCAGCGTTGCGCCTAGCGGTTCTCAGGGGACCCAGTACTTC.

The chain joins TRBV7-2 to TRBJ1-2, with D possibly being TRBD1 (5 bases). V was trimmed by 2 bases and J by 4 bases, leaving 20 bases between them. This CDR3 region has 17 residues. CDR1 is SGHTA, CDR2 FQGNSA, per germline. For the CDR3, the DNA is TGTGCCAGCAGCTTAAGCGCCGGGGACTTCTTCAGCTATGGCTACACCTTC. Residues: CASSLSAGDFFSYGYTF.

This clonotype came up many times. In DNA, the CDR3 is TGTGCCAGCAGTTTCATCCCTCGACTAGCGGAGGGAGATACGCAGTATTTT. Amino acids: CASSFIPRLAEGDTQYF. This rearrangement joins TRBV27 to TRBJ2-3; 9 bases align to TRBD2. Losses at the gene ends were 3 bases for V and 5 bases for J; bases not matched to a gene: 12. The CDR3 has 17 amino acids. Germline CDR1 is MNHEY and CDR2 is SMNVEV (reference sequence).

This clonotype was detected only a few times. This chain uses TRBV13 with TRBJ2-7; tentatively, D is TRBD1 or TRBD2 (5 bases each). The CDR3 is made up of 14 amino acids. V was pared by 5 bases and J by 3 bases, with 14 bases between. Germline assignment: CDR1 PRHDT and CDR2 FYEKMQ (reference sequence). For the CDR3, the DNA is TGTGCCAGCAGCCTCGGGACCGCTTACTACGAGCAGTACTTC. Protein product: CASSLGTAYYEQYF.

This clonotype occurred a few times. The genes are TRBV20-1 and TRBJ2-1, with D unclear. V was shortened by 3 bases and J by 10 bases, with 13 bases between the two germline ends. Germline V gene lookup returns CDR1 DFQATT and CDR2 SNEGSKA (reference sequence). The CDR3 spans 12 residues. CDR3 region: CSARVTADEQFF. DNA of the CDR3: TGCAGTGCTAGGGTTACGGCGGACGAGCAGTTCTTC.

This clonotype was picked up a small number of times. This chain uses TRBV4-3 with TRBJ2-2; 9 bases agree with TRBD2. V lost 4 bases, J lost 0 bases, and 3 bases stayed unmatched. Looked up from germline, CDR1 is LGHNA and CDR2 is YSLEER. The CDR3 sequence is 16 residues long. The CDR3 DNA reads as TGCGCCAGCAGCCCGACTAGCGGTGCGAACACCGGGGAGCTGTTTTTT. The encoded protein is CASSPTSGANTGELFF.

The V call is TRBV7-2, the J call TRBJ2-7; D remains unclear. This CDR3 has 13 residues. The V end lost 5 bases, the J end lost 2 bases, and 10 bases lay between the germline ends. Germline loops: CDR1 SGHTA, CDR2 FQGNSA. The CDR3 nucleotides are TGTGCCAGCAGCCCCCCCCTAACCTACGAGCAGTACTTC. The encoded protein is CASSPPLTYEQYF.

This clonotype turned up a few times. The junction differs from germline at one of its ends, possibly a read error. The chain uses TRBV5-5 and TRBJ2-7; 9 nucleotides match TRBD1. This CDR3 is built from 17 residues. The germline V gene has CDR1 SGHKS and CDR2 YYEKEE (reference sequence). This CDR3 reads CASSLGQGPPPSFEQYF. The DNA for the CDR3 is TGTGCCAGCAGCCTCGGACAGGGGCCTCCACCTTCCTTCGAGCAGTACTTC.